The 20 T cell receptor beta chains listed next were all sequenced from one sample in a study of cytotoxic CD8 clonotypes in ibrutinib-treated CLL. Sequencing was performed with immunoSEQ multiplex PCR; in TCRdb, only in-frame clones are kept and a portion is missing. The repertoire holds under 300,000 clones, with 70% as singletons. The sequences come from PBMCs, collected after 24 months of ibrutinib treatment. The receptors originated from a human donor with chronic lymphocytic leukemia.

The chain recombines TRBV28 with TRBJ1-1; no clear D gene. The V and J ends lost 3 bases and 6 bases respectively, with 11 bases between them. Looked up from germline, CDR1 is MDHEN and CDR2 is SYDVKM. CDR3 length: 13 amino acids. The CDR3 region is CASSLVREAEAFF. CDR3 nucleotides: TGTGCCAGCAGTTTGGTCCGGGAGGCTGAAGCTTTCTTT.

This clone was recorded only once. The chain joins TRBV19 to TRBJ2-6, with D tentatively TRBD2 (6 bases). Germline loops: CDR1 LNHDA, CDR2 SQIVND (reference sequence). Trimming removed 6 bases from V and 3 bases from J, with 21 bases in between. The CDR3 runs 18 residues. As DNA, the CDR3 is TGTGCCAGTAGGCCCGTTTTGTCGGGGGTGAGTGGGGCCAACGTCCTGACTTTC. It encodes CASRPVLSGVSGANVLTF.

This clone has only a few counts. This rearrangement joins TRBV19 to TRBJ1-5; TRBD1 aligns across 8 bases. This CDR3 region has 16 residues. V lost 4 bases and J lost 7; bases outside the gene matches: 12. Germline CDR1 is LNHDA and CDR2 is SQIVND (reference sequence). The CDR3 DNA sequence: TGTGCCAGTAGTACCCGGAGGACAGGGCTAGAACAGCCCCAGCATTTT. Its protein is CASSTRRTGLEQPQHF.

The chain combines TRBV15 with TRBJ2-1, with 8 bases matching TRBD2. Germline CDR1 reads LNHNV; CDR2 reads YYDKDF (reference sequence). V lost 0 bases, J lost 8 bases, and 3 bases stayed unmatched. The CDR3 totals 14 residues. CDR3 amino acids: CATSRDRTSHEQFF. Here the CDR3 DNA reads TGTGCCACCAGCAGAGATCGGACTAGCCATGAGCAGTTCTTC.

The J gene is TRBJ2-2, the V gene TRBV9; 11 bases match TRBD2. The CDR3 sequence is 15 residues long. CDR1 is SGDLS, CDR2 YYNGEE, per germline. Trimming removed 6 bases from V and 7 bases from J; junction bases left unmatched: 8. The CDR3 spells CASKIAGGPGGELFF. The CDR3 DNA sequence: TGTGCCAGCAAAATAGCGGGAGGGCCTGGCGGGGAGCTGTTTTTT.

This chain joins TRBV2 and TRBJ2-7, with 9 bases identical to TRBD2. Germline V CDR1 and CDR2: SNHLY, FYNNEI. This CDR3 contains 13 residues. The J segment lost 3 bases and the V segment lost 7 bases, leaving 4 bases of the junction unmatched. The CDR3 spells CASIGLAIYEQYF. DNA of the CDR3: TGTGCCAGCATAGGACTAGCGATCTACGAGCAGTACTTC.

Only a few counts were recorded for this clone. V usage is TRBV19 and J usage is TRBJ2-7, with unresolved D. This CDR3 comprises 15 residues. Germline V CDR1 and CDR2: LNHDA, SQIVND (reference sequence). With 6 bases removed from V and 0 bases from J, the gap between germline ends came to 15 bases. CDR3 amino acids: CASSILLLPSYEQYF. CDR3 sequence (DNA): TGTGCCAGTAGCATACTCCTTCTTCCCTCCTACGAGCAGTACTTC.

This clone showed up just a few times. The J gene is TRBJ2-1, the V gene TRBV10-2; D possibly matches TRBD1 or TRBD2 (5 bases each). CDR1 is WSHSY, CDR2 SAAADI, per germline. V was pared by 5 bases and J by 7 bases, with 12 bases between. The CDR3 length is 13 residues. The CDR3 region is CASSLGTRNEQFF. CDR3 DNA sequence: TGCGCCAGCAGTCTCGGGACGAGGAATGAGCAGTTCTTC.

The chain carries TRBV28 and TRBJ2-3; D unclear. Germline V lookup: CDR1 MDHEN, CDR2 SYDVKM. The CDR3 has 14 residues. Trimming removed 5 bases at V and 1 base at J, with 10 bases between. The CDR3 coding sequence is TGTGCCAGCAGTACCCACGGAGGCACAGATACGCAGTATTTT. Its translation: CASSTHGGTDTQYF.

This clone was seen once. The genes are TRBV19 and TRBJ2-2; either TRBD1 or TRBD2 may supply D (6 bases each). The CDR3 is made up of 15 amino acids. The V and J ends lost 4 bases and 2 bases respectively, with 11 bases between them. Looked up from germline, CDR1 is LNHDA and CDR2 is SQIVND (reference sequence). For the CDR3, the DNA is TGTGCCAGTAGTAGAGGGGGAGGAAACACCGGGGAGCTGTTTTTT. Translating it yields CASSRGGGNTGELFF.

V gene TRBV12-2 combines with J gene TRBJ2-7; the D call in the table, TRBD2, was not verified against the DNA. TRBV12-2 is classified as a pseudogene. The CDR3 sequence is 13 residues long. This chain's CDR3 is CASRLAERPEQYF. CDR3 sequence (DNA): TGTGCAAGTCGCTTAGCGGAGCGGCCTGAGCAGTACTTC.

This clone was seen more than once but under ten times. The V and J genes are TRBV9 and TRBJ2-7; TRBD1 might be the D (5 bases). This CDR3 is 15 amino acids long. Germline V gene data show CDR1 as SGDLS and CDR2 as YYNGEE. Trimming left V 3 bases short and J 0 bases short, with 13 bases between. This CDR3 is CASSGQSAPSYEQYF. DNA for the CDR3: TGTGCCAGCAGCGGACAGTCAGCACCCTCCTACGAGCAGTACTTC. Combining the CDR3 with reference TRBV9 and TRBJ2-7 gives the whole variable domain DSGVTQTPKHLITATGQRVTLRCSPRSGDLSVYWYQQSLDQGLQFLIQYYNGEERAKGNILERFSAQQFPDLHSELNLSSLELGDSALYFCASSGQSAPSYEQYFGPGTRLTVT.

J is TRBJ2-7 and V is TRBV28; TRBD2 aligns across 7 bases. Germline lookup yields CDR1 MDHEN and CDR2 SYDVKM. The CDR3 runs 14 residues. J lost 6 bases, V lost 6 bases, and 11 bases had no gene match. The CDR3 loop is CASSPAGLVSEQYF. The CDR3 coding sequence is TGTGCCAGCAGCCCGGCCGGACTAGTTTCCGAGCAGTACTTC.

The V and J genes are TRBV28 and TRBJ2-3, with TRBD1 matching 7 bases. The CDR3 loop spans 15 amino acids. J lost 4 bases, V lost 2 bases, and 6 bases had no gene match. Germline V CDR1 and CDR2: MDHEN, SYDVKM. For the CDR3, the DNA is TGTGCCAGCAGTTTACGGCAGGGGGTGGCAGATACGCAGTATTTT. This sequence encodes CASSLRQGVADTQYF.

The rearrangement joins TRBV27 to TRBJ2-7, with D possibly matching TRBD1 (5 bases). V lost 7 bases and J lost 5, with 18 bases in between. Germline CDR1 MNHEY, CDR2 SMNVEV (reference sequence). The CDR3 loop spans 14 amino acids. The CDR3 loop reads CASNPHSGADEQYF. As DNA, the CDR3 is TGTGCCAGCAACCCCCACAGTGGGGCGGACGAGCAGTACTTC.

This clone is a singleton in its sample. The chain has TRBV28 and TRBJ1-5; D may be TRBD1 (6 bases). This CDR3 is 17 amino acids long. Germline loops: CDR1 MDHEN, CDR2 SYDVKM. Trimming left V 7 bases short and J 0 bases short, with 19 bases between. The chain's CDR3 is CASTLGGYVYSNQPQHF. CDR3 DNA: TGTGCCAGCACCCTAGGGGGGTATGTTTATAGCAATCAGCCCCAGCATTTT.

In this sample, this clone turned up a few times. The chain recombines TRBV27 with TRBJ2-1; unclear D gene. CDR1 is MNHEY, CDR2 SMNVEV, per germline (reference sequence). The CDR3 runs 11 residues. V shed 4 bases and J shed 9 bases, with 7 bases lying between them. The CDR3 sequence: CASSSIREQFF. Written as DNA, the CDR3 is TGTGCCAGCAGTTCGATTCGTGAGCAGTTCTTC.

This clone has a single count. The J gene is TRBJ2-5, the V gene TRBV19; D tentatively reads TRBD1 or TRBD2 (6 bases each). CDR3 length equals 14 residues. Trimming took 6 bases from V and 3 from J, leaving 14 bases between them. Germline CDR1 LNHDA, CDR2 SQIVND (reference sequence). CDR3: CASSLGGPKETQYF. The DNA for the CDR3 is TGTGCCAGTAGCCTAGGGGGGCCTAAAGAGACCCAGTACTTC.

The chain links TRBV10-2 to TRBJ1-1, with a tentative D call TRBD1 (5 bases). This CDR3 contains 12 residues. V lost 4 bases, J lost 9 bases, and 12 bases lay in between. CDR1 and CDR2 from the germline V gene are WSHSY and SAAADI. For the CDR3, the DNA is TGCGCCAGCAGTGTTTGGAAGGGACAAGCTTTCTTT. Its protein product is CASSVWKGQAFF.

This chain uses TRBV2 with TRBJ2-2, with 7 bases lining up with TRBD2. Germline-derived CDR1 and CDR2 are SNHLY and FYNNEI. Trimming at V came to 6 bases and at J to 0 bases, leaving 7 bases not matched to a gene. This CDR3 region has 16 residues. Written as DNA, the CDR3 is TGTGCCAGCAGCCTCACTAGCGACCCGAACACCGGGGAGCTGTTTTTT. Protein product: CASSLTSDPNTGELFF.